This TCR beta chain was recovered during a study of control samples from healthy donors and cancer patients (TCRdb year 2020). The junction shows trimming of 1 base on V and 4 bases on J, and the gene matches do not reach 4 bases of it. CDR1 and CDR2, looked up from the germline V gene, are KGHSH and LQKENI. The CDR3 runs 15 amino acids, cysteine and phenylalanine included. Only the CDR3 DNA stays, 45 bases, in frame from base 1. Library prep was done by the immunoSEQ multiplex PCR assay. What TCRdb holds here is the immuneACCESS table cut down to in-frame rearrangements. Part of the clones is not present; checked against another copy, under half of the missing clones reflect an unresolved V gene, and the others are unexplained. Within this sample are 160,000 or so clones, with approximately 90% of them counted one time only. The ten largest account for 0.65% to 0.85% of the sample. Comments on this clone: The antigen this receptor binds is unknown. Base qualities are not provided; no much larger clone lies one nucleotide away.

The specimen sequenced was blood. Recombination connected TRBV18 to TRBJ1-5; TRBD1 matches 7 bases in the middle. The sequence was obtained from a woman aged 30 to 39 in good health. The DNA sequence is given as TGTGCCAGCTCACCACGAGGGACAGATAATCAGCCCCAGCATTTT. This is translated as CASSPRGTDNQPQHF.